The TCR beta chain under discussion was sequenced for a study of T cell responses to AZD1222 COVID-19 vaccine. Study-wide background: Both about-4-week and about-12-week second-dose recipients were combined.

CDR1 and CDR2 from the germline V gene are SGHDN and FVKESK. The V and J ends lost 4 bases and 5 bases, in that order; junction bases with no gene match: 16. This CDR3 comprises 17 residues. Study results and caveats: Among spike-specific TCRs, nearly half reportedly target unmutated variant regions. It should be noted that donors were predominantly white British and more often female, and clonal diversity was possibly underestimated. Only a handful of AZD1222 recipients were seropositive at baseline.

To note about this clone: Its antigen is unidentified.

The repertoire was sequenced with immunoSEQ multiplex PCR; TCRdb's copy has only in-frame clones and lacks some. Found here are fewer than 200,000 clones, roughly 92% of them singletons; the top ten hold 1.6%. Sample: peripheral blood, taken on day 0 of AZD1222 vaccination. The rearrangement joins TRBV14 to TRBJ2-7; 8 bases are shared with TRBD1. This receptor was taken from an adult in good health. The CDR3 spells CASSPTLVGPQGDEQYF. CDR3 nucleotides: TGTGCCAGCAGCCCAACCCTGGTAGGGCCACAGGGGGACGAGCAGTACTTC. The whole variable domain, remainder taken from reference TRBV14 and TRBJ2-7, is EAGVTQFPSHSVIEKGQTVTLRCDPISGHDNLYWYRRVMGKEIKFLLHFVKESKQDESGMPNNRFLAERTGGTYSTLKVQPAELEDSGVYFCASSPTLVGPQGDEQYFGPGTRLTVT.